This T cell receptor beta chain was captured by sequencing in a study of T cell changes during pregnancy in multiple sclerosis. Repertoires were generated with immunoSEQ multiplex PCR, while TCRdb's copy carries only in-frame clones and drops some. The sample records about 36,000 clones, 93% being singletons. The ends lost 5 bases at V and 3 bases at J; junction bases unmatched: 12. CDR3 length: 17 residues. In germline, CDR1 is LNHDA, CDR2 SQIVND (reference sequence). The sequence was collected from a female donor with multiple sclerosis, enrolled in a pregnancy study. V usage is TRBV19 and J usage is TRBJ2-3, with 9 positions matching TRBD1. This specimen was CD4+ T cells from peripheral blood mononuclear cells, taken in the first trimester of pregnancy. The chain's CDR3 is CASSSPLQGARTDTQYF. CDR3 coding DNA: TGTGCCAGTAGTTCCCCCCTACAGGGGGCCCGTACAGATACGCAGTATTTT.